These 16 T cell receptor beta chains were sequenced from one sample in a study of blood T cell repertoires in COVID-19. This table comes from immunoSEQ multiplex PCR, and its TCRdb copy is limited to in-frame clones, with some not included. The sample records more than 200,000 clones, 65% to 85% being singletons. Sample: peripheral blood. The receptors were sampled from a woman aged 80 or over with acute or convalescent COVID-19.

The rearrangement joins TRBV19 to TRBJ1-3, with a possible D match to TRBD1 (5 bases). The V gene lost 6 bases and the J gene lost 2 bases, with 14 bases spanning the gap. The germline CDR1 and CDR2 sequences are LNHDA and SQIVND (reference sequence). CDR3 length: 15 amino acids. CDR3 amino acids: CASSPLQGAGNTIYF. As DNA, the CDR3 is TGTGCCAGTAGCCCACTCCAAGGGGCTGGAAACACCATATATTTT.

V usage is TRBV7-8 and J usage is TRBJ2-1; 11 bases fit TRBD2. V dropped 2 bases and J dropped 6; count of bases not matched to a gene: 9. CDR3 length: 17 amino acids. CDR1 and CDR2 (germline): SGHVS, FQNEAQ. In DNA, the CDR3 is TGTGCCAGCAGCTTATTGGCTAGCGGGAGGCCCCCCAATGAGCAGTTCTTC. This encodes CASSLLASGRPPNEQFF.

The chain combines TRBV18 with TRBJ1-3; a weak D match, TRBD1 (6 bases). Germline V gene lookup returns CDR1 KGHSH and CDR2 LQKENI. Deletions cut 3 bases from V and 2 bases from J, with 11 bases between. The CDR3 length is 15 residues. The CDR3 sequence is CASSPFGGPGNTIYF. CDR3 coding DNA: TGTGCCAGCTCACCCTTCGGGGGGCCTGGAAACACCATATATTTT.

V usage is TRBV5-5 and J usage is TRBJ1-2; no clear D. The CDR3 loop spans 14 amino acids. CDR1 SGHKS and CDR2 YYEKEE come from the germline V gene (reference sequence). Trimming shortened V by 4 bases and J by 7 bases, and 17 bases separated the two germline ends. The CDR3 sequence: CASSPIFESAGYTF. CDR3 sequence (DNA): TGTGCCAGCAGCCCGATTTTCGAGTCCGCTGGCTACACCTTC.

V usage is TRBV24-1 and J usage is TRBJ1-5, with 7 nucleotides matching TRBD1. CDR3 length: 12 amino acids. Germline lookup yields CDR1 KGHDR and CDR2 SFDVKD. The V gene end was trimmed by 9 bases and the J gene end by 6 bases; junction bases not matched to a gene: 4. CDR3 in amino acids: CATGAGGQPQHF. Here the CDR3 DNA reads TGTGCCACCGGGGCAGGGGGTCAGCCCCAGCATTTT.

The chain recombines TRBV3-1 (or the pseudogene TRBV3-2) with TRBJ1-2, with D unclear. The length of the CDR3 is 14 residues. Between the trimmed V and J ends, which lost 1 base and 3 bases, there was a span of 9 bases. Germline V CDR1 and CDR2: LGHDT, YNNKEL (reference sequence). CDR3 protein: CASSQAAYYYGYTF. Written as DNA, the CDR3 is TGTGCCAGCAGCCAAGCCGCCTATTACTATGGCTACACCTTC.

The chain carries TRBV10-3 and TRBJ1-3; D gene uncertain. The CDR3 has 15 residues. The germline V gene encodes CDR1 ENHRY and CDR2 SYGVKD. V lost 7 bases and J 1 base, leaving 14 bases between the germline ends. This chain's CDR3 is CAIIPNPGSGNTIYF. The CDR3 coding sequence is TGTGCCATCATCCCCAATCCGGGGTCTGGAAACACCATATATTTT.

The chain couples TRBV7-3 to TRBJ2-3; 11 nucleotides match TRBD2. The CDR3 totals 16 residues. V was pared by 5 bases and J by 4 bases, with 8 bases of the junction left unmatched. Looked up from germline, CDR1 is SGHTA and CDR2 is FQGTGA. The CDR3 protein is CASSTRTSGFADTQYF. Here the CDR3 DNA reads TGTGCCAGCAGCACTCGGACTAGCGGGTTCGCAGATACGCAGTATTTT.

The V gene is TRBV14, the J gene TRBJ2-3, with 12 nucleotides matching TRBD2. The germline CDR1 and CDR2 sequences are SGHDN and FVKESK. CDR3 length: 15 amino acids. V was pared by 2 bases and J by 6 bases, with 3 bases of the junction left unmatched. The CDR3 region is CASSQLTSGSDTQYF. CDR3 nucleotides: TGTGCCAGCAGCCAACTGACTAGCGGGAGCGATACGCAGTATTTT.

This chain uses TRBV10-3 with TRBJ1-5, with D perhaps matching TRBD1 (5 bases). V lost 8 bases to trimming and J lost 1 base, with 12 bases between them. The CDR3 extends over 14 amino acids. CDR1 ENHRY and CDR2 SYGVKD come from the germline V gene. DNA for the CDR3: TGTGCCATCCGGGGGGACGGGAGCAATCAGCCCCAGCATTTT. Its protein is CAIRGDGSNQPQHF.

The V call is TRBV7-2, the J call TRBJ1-4, with TRBD1 identical over 8 bases. The J segment lost 7 bases and the V segment lost 5 bases, leaving 12 bases of the junction unmatched. From germline, CDR1 is SGHTA and CDR2 FQGNSA. The CDR3 is made up of 16 amino acids. CDR3 in amino acids: CASSGSRGLWFEKLFF. The CDR3 bases are TGTGCCAGCAGCGGTTCCAGGGGGCTTTGGTTTGAAAAACTGTTTTTT.

Points on this clone: Other DNA sequences in the sample encode the same CDR3. The chain has TRBV5-1 and TRBJ2-7; 10 nucleotides line up with TRBD2. V was pared by 4 bases and J by 0 bases, with 4 bases of the junction left unmatched. Germline values: CDR1 SGHRS, CDR2 YFSETQ. This CDR3 comprises 15 residues. The CDR3 region is CASSALAGDSYEQYF. As DNA, the CDR3 is TGCGCCAGCAGCGCTCTAGCGGGGGACTCCTACGAGCAGTACTTC.

The chain couples TRBV10-1 to TRBJ2-1; 11 nucleotides match TRBD2. V lost 0 bases and J lost 5; bases outside the gene matches: 12. The CDR3 loop spans 19 amino acids. Looked up from germline, CDR1 is WNHNN and CDR2 is SYGVQD (reference sequence). The CDR3 loop is CASSESDSGGARDHNEQFF. CDR3 bases: TGCGCCAGCAGTGAGTCGGATAGCGGGGGGGCCAGGGACCACAATGAGCAGTTCTTC.

The genes are TRBV9 and TRBJ2-1, with no clear D. This CDR3 has 14 residues. Germline V gives CDR1 SGDLS, CDR2 YYNGEE. V was shortened by 0 bases and J by 2 bases, with 6 bases between the two germline ends. DNA of the CDR3: TGTGCCAGCAGCGTAGGACTTACCTACAATGAGCAGTTCTTC. This gives the protein CASSVGLTYNEQFF.

The gene calls are TRBV2 and TRBJ2-5; D may be TRBD1 (6 bases). The CDR3 is made up of 14 amino acids. The ends were cut back, 7 bases at V and 0 bases at J, with 12 bases in the middle. Looked up from germline, CDR1 is SNHLY and CDR2 is FYNNEI. CDR3 sequence (DNA): TGTGCCAGCAAGGGGGACACGTACCAAGAGACCCAGTACTTC. Translating gives CASKGDTYQETQYF.

This rearrangement joins TRBV30 to TRBJ1-5; possibly TRBD1 for D (6 bases). CDR1 is GTSNPN, CDR2 SVGIG, per germline (reference sequence). V gave up 4 bases and J gave up 2 bases, with 12 bases separating them. The CDR3 loop spans 14 amino acids. DNA of the CDR3: TGTGCCTGGACCGCAGGGGTACGCAATCAGCCCCAGCATTTT. Translating it yields CAWTAGVRNQPQHF. Drawing the rest from reference TRBV30 and TRBJ1-5, the complete variable domain is SQTIHQWPATLVQPVGSPLSLECTVEGTSNPNLYWYRQAAGRGLQLLFYSVGIGQISSEVPQNLSASRPQDRQFILSSKKLLLSDSGFYLCAWTAGVRNQPQHFGDGTRLSIL.